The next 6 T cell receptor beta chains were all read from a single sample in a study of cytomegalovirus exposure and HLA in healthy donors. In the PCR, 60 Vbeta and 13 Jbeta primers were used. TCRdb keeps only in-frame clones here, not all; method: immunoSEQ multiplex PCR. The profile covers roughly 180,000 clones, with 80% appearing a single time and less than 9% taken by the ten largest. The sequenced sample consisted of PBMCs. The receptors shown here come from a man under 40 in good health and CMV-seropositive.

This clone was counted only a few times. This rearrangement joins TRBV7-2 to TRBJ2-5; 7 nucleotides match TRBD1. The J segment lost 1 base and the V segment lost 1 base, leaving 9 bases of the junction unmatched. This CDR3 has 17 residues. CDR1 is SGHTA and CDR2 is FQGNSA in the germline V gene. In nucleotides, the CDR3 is TGTGCCAGCAGCTTAGAGCCTGACGGACAGGTCCAAGAGACCCAGTACTTC. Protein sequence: CASSLEPDGQVQETQYF.

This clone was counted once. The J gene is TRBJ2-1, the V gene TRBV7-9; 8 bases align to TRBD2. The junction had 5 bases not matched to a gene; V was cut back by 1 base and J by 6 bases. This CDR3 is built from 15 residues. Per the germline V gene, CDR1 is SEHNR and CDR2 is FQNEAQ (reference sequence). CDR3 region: CASSLVGLAGNEQFF. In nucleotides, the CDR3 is TGTGCCAGCAGCTTAGTAGGGCTAGCGGGCAATGAGCAGTTCTTC.

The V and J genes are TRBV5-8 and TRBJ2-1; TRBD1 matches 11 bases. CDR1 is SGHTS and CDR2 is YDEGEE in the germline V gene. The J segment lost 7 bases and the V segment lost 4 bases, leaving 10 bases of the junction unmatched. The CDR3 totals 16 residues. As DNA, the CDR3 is TGTGCCAGCAGCCAGGGGACAGGGGGTCCTCTGAATGAGCAGTTCTTC. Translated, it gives CASSQGTGGPLNEQFF.

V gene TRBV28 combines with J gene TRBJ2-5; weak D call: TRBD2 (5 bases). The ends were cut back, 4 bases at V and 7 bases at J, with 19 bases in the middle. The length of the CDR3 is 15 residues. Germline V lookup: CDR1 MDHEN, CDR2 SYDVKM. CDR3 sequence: CASSSPTPGLATQYF. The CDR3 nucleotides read TGTGCCAGCAGTTCCCCCACCCCGGGTCTAGCGACCCAGTACTTC.

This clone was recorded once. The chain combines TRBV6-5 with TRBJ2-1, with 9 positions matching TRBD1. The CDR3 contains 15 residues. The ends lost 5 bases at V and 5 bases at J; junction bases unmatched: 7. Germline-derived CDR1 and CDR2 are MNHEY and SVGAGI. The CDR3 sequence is CASSRPGQGHNEQFF. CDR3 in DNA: TGTGCCAGCAGTAGGCCGGGACAGGGCCACAATGAGCAGTTCTTC.

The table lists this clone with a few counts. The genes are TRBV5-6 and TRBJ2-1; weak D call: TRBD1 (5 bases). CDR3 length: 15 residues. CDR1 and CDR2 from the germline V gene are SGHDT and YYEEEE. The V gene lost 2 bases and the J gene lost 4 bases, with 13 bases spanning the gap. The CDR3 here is CASSLGESPYNEQFF. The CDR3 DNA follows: TGTGCCAGCAGCTTAGGGGAATCCCCTTACAATGAGCAGTTCTTC.